These 15 T cell receptor beta chains originate from one sample sequenced in a study of T cells in Graves' hyperthyroidism and ophthalmopathy. Amplified TCR beta CDR3 regions derived from RNA transcripts. HTBI primers were employed in a first-round RT-PCR of the TCR CDR3. From the multiplex PCR reads, TCRdb called clonotypes with MiXCR, one entry per CDR3 protein. The sample records 80,000 to 100,000 distinct CDR3 sequences, roughly 39% being singletons. The material sequenced was peripheral blood or thyroid tissue (not recorded which). These receptors were obtained from a woman younger than 45 with Graves' hyperthyroidism.

The V gene is TRBV7-8, the J gene TRBJ2-1; D is possibly TRBD1 (5 bases). V was clipped by 3 bases and J by 5 bases, with 20 bases between them. This CDR3 region has 17 residues. Germline V gene sequence: CDR1 SGHVS, CDR2 FQNEAQ. DNA for the CDR3: TGTGCCAGCAGCTTCGCCTTGGGGCACTCAAGAGACAATGAGCAGTTCTTC. This encodes CASSFALGHSRDNEQFF.

This clonotype has ten or more counts. V and J are TRBV20-1 and TRBJ2-2; D unresolved. Between the trimmed V and J ends, which lost 8 bases and 0 bases, there was a span of 13 bases. Germline CDR1 and CDR2: DFQATT and SNEGSKA (reference sequence). The CDR3 has 14 residues. Here the CDR3 reads CSSTAFANTGELFF. The CDR3 region has the DNA TGCAGTTCTACAGCGTTCGCGAACACCGGGGAGCTGTTTTTT.

This clonotype has at least ten counts. This rearrangement joins TRBV7-6 to TRBJ2-3; D assignment may be TRBD1 or TRBD2 (5 bases each). Germline V CDR1 and CDR2: SGHVS, FNYEAQ. Trimming took off 6 bases at V and 0 bases at J, with 16 bases between the two ends. CDR3 length equals 16 residues. CDR3 nucleotides: TGTGCCAGCAGTAGGTTCGGGACGGCTAGCACAGATACGCAGTATTTT. Amino acids: CASSRFGTASTDTQYF.

In this sample, this clonotype turned up many times. This chain connects TRBV2 to TRBJ2-3; 10 bases are a match to TRBD2. The V and J ends lost 7 bases and 3 bases, in that order; junction bases with no gene match: 7. This CDR3 contains 15 residues. Germline lookup yields CDR1 SNHLY and CDR2 FYNNEI. The CDR3 spells CASTNSGRLTDTQYF. In nucleotides, the CDR3 is TGTGCCAGCACCAATAGCGGGAGGTTGACAGATACGCAGTATTTT.

This clonotype was observed a handful of times. The CDR3 DNA reads as TGTGCCAGCAGTGAGACAGGGTGGGAGACAGATACGCAGTATTTT. Translating it yields CASSETGWETDTQYF. This chain connects TRBV6-6 to TRBJ2-3; TRBD1 matches at 7 bases. The CDR3 is 15 amino acids. Per germline, CDR1 MNHNY and CDR2 SVGAGI (reference sequence). After removal of 5 bases from V and 3 bases from J, the junction contained 8 bases not matched to a gene.

This CDR3 is CASSAQGAQETQYF. CDR3 bases: TGTGCCAGCAGCGCGCAGGGGGCCCAGGAGACCCAGTACTTC. This chain connects TRBV11-2 to TRBJ2-5; 8 bases are a match to TRBD1. Germline CDR1 reads SGHAT; CDR2 reads FQNNGV. V was clipped by 5 bases and J by 5 bases; unmatched bases: 7. The CDR3 sequence is 14 residues long.

This clonotype was counted at least ten times. V is TRBV28 and J is TRBJ2-7; tentative D call: TRBD2 (5 bases). The CDR3 has 13 amino acids. Germline CDR1 reads MDHEN; CDR2 reads SYDVKM. With 5 bases removed from V and 6 bases from J, the gap between germline ends came to 14 bases. CDR3 DNA sequence: TGTGCCAGCAGTCCATTTGGACGGGGCGAGCAGTACTTC. Translated, it gives CASSPFGRGEQYF.

The chain links TRBV28 to TRBJ2-7, with D perhaps TRBD1 or TRBD2 (7 bases each). V was pared by 6 bases and J by 4 bases, with 22 bases between. The CDR3 is 16 amino acids. CDR1 MDHEN and CDR2 SYDVKM come from the germline V gene. This chain's CDR3 is CASSTGEGQSYYEQYF. For the CDR3, the DNA is TGTGCCAGCAGCACCGGGGAGGGACAGTCCTATTACGAGCAGTACTTC.

This clonotype occurred many times. V gene TRBV7-6 combines with J gene TRBJ2-3, with D possibly being TRBD2 (6 bases). This CDR3 spans 15 amino acids. The germline V gene has CDR1 SGHVS and CDR2 FNYEAQ. V was cut by 1 base and J by 2 bases, with 10 bases left in between. CDR3 amino acids: CASSLVGGNTDTQYF. CDR3 coding DNA: TGTGCCAGCAGCTTAGTGGGCGGGAACACAGATACGCAGTATTTT.

This clonotype has a count of ten or more. The rearrangement uses TRBV6-5 and TRBJ2-2; the D gene could be TRBD1 or TRBD2 (5 bases each). The V end was cut by 6 bases, the J end by 6 bases, with 20 bases between. Germline CDR1 reads MNHEY; CDR2 reads SVGAGI. CDR3 length: 16 residues. The CDR3 region has the DNA TGTGCCAGCAGCCACTCCTGGGGGAGAGTCTCCGGGGAGCTGTTTTTT. The encoded protein is CASSHSWGRVSGELFF.

This sequence joins TRBV29-1 and TRBJ2-2, with 7 bases matching TRBD1. J was trimmed by 7 bases and V by 4 bases; bases with no gene match: 3. Looked up from germline, CDR1 is SQVTM and CDR2 is ANQGSEA. The CDR3 is made up of 12 amino acids. The CDR3 here is CSVGTGGGELFF. The CDR3 DNA reads as TGCAGCGTTGGGACAGGCGGCGGGGAGCTGTTTTTT.

A few counts support this clonotype. V is TRBV15 and J is TRBJ1-1, with D possibly TRBD1 on 5 matching bases. Germline V gene data show CDR1 as LNHNV and CDR2 as YYDKDF (reference sequence). CDR3 length equals 16 residues. The germline V and J ends were trimmed by 0 bases and 4 bases, with 15 bases remaining between them. The CDR3 loop is CATSRDWAGSTTEAFF. The CDR3 bases are TGTGCCACCAGCAGAGATTGGGCAGGGTCGACCACTGAAGCTTTCTTT. Supplemented by reference TRBV15 and TRBJ1-1, the full variable domain reads DAMVIQNPRYQVTQFGKPVTLSCSQTLNHNVMYWYQQKSSQAPKLLFHYYDKDFNNEADTPDNFQSRRPNTSFCFLDIRSPGLGDTAMYLCATSRDWAGSTTEAFFGQGTRLTVV.

This chain uses TRBV28 with TRBJ1-3, with TRBD1 matching 8 bases. Germline V gives CDR1 MDHEN, CDR2 SYDVKM. The J segment lost 8 bases and the V segment lost 5 bases, leaving 11 bases of the junction unmatched. This CDR3 region has 15 residues. The CDR3 DNA is TGTGCCAGCAGTGAACCCGGACAGGGCAAGTACACCATATATTTT. Translating it yields CASSEPGQGKYTIYF. Together with reference TRBV28 and TRBJ1-3, the CDR3 gives the full variable domain: DVKVTQSSRYLVKRTGEKVFLECVQDMDHENMFWYRQDPGLGLRLIYFSYDVKMKEKGDIPEGYSVSREKKERFSLILESASTNQTSMYLCASSEPGQGKYTIYFGEGSWLTVV.

This clonotype was counted many times. This chain joins TRBV20-1 and TRBJ2-5; the match to TRBD2 covers 7 bases. Germline CDR1 reads DFQATT; CDR2 reads SNEGSKA (reference sequence). CDR3 length: 13 amino acids. The J segment lost 2 bases and the V segment lost 6 bases, leaving 6 bases of the junction unmatched. CDR3 bases: TGCAGTGCAACCGCGGGAGCGCAAGAGACCCAGTACTTC. It specifies CSATAGAQETQYF.

This clonotype has at least ten counts. J is TRBJ1-4 and V is TRBV5-5; 9 bases are a match to TRBD1. This CDR3 comprises 14 residues. Losses at the gene ends were 3 bases for V and 8 bases for J; bases not matched to a gene: 5. Germline V gives CDR1 SGHKS, CDR2 YYEKEE (reference sequence). For the CDR3, the DNA is TGTGCCAGCAGCTCGAGGACAGGGGAGGAAAAACTGTTTTTT. Translating gives CASSSRTGEEKLFF.